These 17 T cell receptor beta chains share one sample of origin, sequenced in a study of blood T cell repertoires in COVID-19. Profiling relied on immunoSEQ multiplex PCR, and the TCRdb table lists in-frame clones only, not all of them. The sample has about 210,000 clones, around 89% seen once. Sequencing input: PBMCs or T cells enriched from blood (not recorded which). These receptors all come from a young woman who had recovered from COVID-19.

This clone has just a few counts. V gene TRBV6-5 combines with J gene TRBJ1-6; TRBD1 might be the D (6 bases). This CDR3 comprises 13 residues. Germline-derived CDR1 and CDR2 are MNHEY and SVGAGI. V dropped 11 bases and J dropped 10 bases, with 18 bases sitting between them. The CDR3 sequence: CASKGGAGSPLHF. Written as DNA, the CDR3 is TGTGCCTCCAAAGGGGGGGCTGGGTCACCCCTCCACTTT.

The chain joins TRBV6-1 to TRBJ2-7, with D hard to call. The CDR3 consists of 14 residues. The V end lost 5 bases, the J end lost 4 bases, and 15 bases lay between the germline ends. The germline V gene has CDR1 MNHNS and CDR2 SASEGT. The CDR3 bases are TGTGCCAGCAGTCCGTCAGGTGGCACTTACGAGCAGTACTTC. Translated: CASSPSGGTYEQYF.

V usage is TRBV6-2 or TRBV6-3 and J usage is TRBJ1-3; D ambiguous. The germline V gene has CDR1 MNHEY and CDR2 SVGEGT. Trimming pared 5 bases from V and 4 bases from J, leaving 9 bases between. The CDR3 extends over 13 amino acids. CDR3 DNA: TGTGCCAGCAGTCGAATTCAGGGAAACACCATATATTTT. Translating gives CASSRIQGNTIYF.

This chain uses TRBV6-5 with TRBJ2-1; unclear D gene. The CDR3 spans 16 residues. Trimming cost V 0 bases and J 5 bases, with 14 bases left between them. CDR1 is MNHEY and CDR2 is SVGAGI in the germline V gene. The CDR3 is CASSYSNLNHNNEQFF. The CDR3 DNA reads TGTGCCAGCAGTTACTCGAACTTGAACCATAACAATGAGCAGTTCTTC.

The CDR3 here is CASSHTVSDTQYF. DNA for the CDR3: TGTGCCAGCAGCCATACTGTTTCAGATACGCAGTATTTT. The chain joins TRBV14 to TRBJ2-3; D call uncertain. The CDR3 length is 13 residues. V shed 3 bases and J shed 4 bases, with 8 bases lying between them. Germline-derived CDR1 and CDR2 are SGHDN and FVKESK. Complete variable domain (other parts from reference TRBV14 and TRBJ2-3): EAGVTQFPSHSVIEKGQTVTLRCDPISGHDNLYWYRRVMGKEIKFLLHFVKESKQDESGMPNNRFLAERTGGTYSTLKVQPAELEDSGVYFCASSHTVSDTQYFGPGTRLTVL.

V usage is TRBV29-1 and J usage is TRBJ1-2; 7 nucleotides align to TRBD1. CDR1 is SQVTM and CDR2 is ANQGSEA in the germline V gene. The CDR3 sequence is 12 residues long. V lost 7 bases, J lost 8 bases, and 10 bases stayed unmatched. The CDR3 DNA reads TGCAGCGAGAAGCAGAGGGGACAGGGCTACACCTTC. This sequence encodes CSEKQRGQGYTF.

The chain recombines TRBV15 with TRBJ2-2, with 10 bases that match TRBD1. V was clipped by 3 bases and J by 3 bases; unmatched bases: 4. This CDR3 has 16 residues. CDR1 and CDR2 from the germline V gene are LNHNV and YYDKDF (reference sequence). The CDR3 protein is CATSRTGGVDTGELFF. DNA for the CDR3: TGTGCCACCAGCAGGACAGGGGGCGTCGACACCGGGGAGCTGTTTTTT.

V and J are TRBV9 and TRBJ2-7, with TRBD1 matching over 10 bases. Unmatched junction bases numbered 6, after V lost 4 bases and J lost 5 bases. This CDR3 spans 14 amino acids. Germline CDR1 and CDR2: SGDLS and YYNGEE. The CDR3 is CASSSQTGGDEQYF. CDR3 DNA: TGTGCCAGCAGCTCACAGACAGGGGGCGACGAGCAGTACTTC.

CDR3 nucleotide sequence: TGTGCCAGCAGTTACGAGGCAACTCATCAGCCCCAGCATTTT. Translating gives CASSYEATHQPQHF. This rearrangement joins TRBV6-5 to TRBJ1-5; D gene ambiguous. Germline V gives CDR1 MNHEY, CDR2 SVGAGI. CDR3 length: 14 residues. Between the trimmed V and J ends, which lost 2 bases and 5 bases, there was a span of 10 bases.

CDR3 nucleotide sequence: TGTGCCAGCAGCGTAGAGGACAGCACGAACACCGGGGAGCTGTTTTTT. Translating it yields CASSVEDSTNTGELFF. The chain is built from TRBV9 and TRBJ2-2; weak D call: TRBD1 (6 bases). Germline values: CDR1 SGDLS, CDR2 YYNGEE. V lost 0 bases, J lost 0 bases, and 9 bases lay in between. CDR3 length equals 16 residues.

The chain carries TRBV2 and TRBJ1-5, with 8 positions matching TRBD1. CDR1 is SNHLY, CDR2 FYNNEI, per germline. V dropped 4 bases and J dropped 6; count of bases not matched to a gene: 8. CDR3 size: 15 residues. This CDR3 reads CASSARDRGAQPQHF. CDR3 DNA: TGTGCCAGCAGTGCTCGAGACAGGGGAGCTCAGCCCCAGCATTTT.

J is TRBJ1-5 and V is TRBV2; 10 nucleotides match TRBD1. V dropped 7 bases and J dropped 2; count of bases not matched to a gene: 5. The CDR3 runs to 15 residues. The germline CDR1 and CDR2 sequences are SNHLY and FYNNEI. The CDR3 loop is CASKYGTGGNQPQHF. CDR3 DNA sequence: TGTGCCAGCAAGTACGGGACAGGGGGCAATCAGCCCCAGCATTTT.

This clone appeared a few times. The chain links TRBV21-1 to TRBJ2-2; the D call TRBD1 from the table was never checked on the DNA. TRBV21-1 is a recognized pseudogene. This CDR3 has 15 residues. CDR3 sequence: CASSTQQGNTGELFF. DNA for the CDR3: TGTGCCAGCAGCACCCAACAGGGAAACACCGGGGAGCTGTTTTTT.

V and J are TRBV7-6 and TRBJ2-2, with D possibly matching TRBD1 (6 bases). The CDR3 has 15 residues. V shed 1 base and J shed 4 bases, with 10 bases lying between them. The germline gives CDR1 SGHVS, CDR2 FNYEAQ. CDR3 loop: CASSLGGQPTGELFF. DNA for the CDR3: TGTGCCAGCAGCTTAGGCGGACAGCCCACCGGGGAGCTGTTTTTT.

V is TRBV18 and J is TRBJ2-5; D might be TRBD2 (6 bases). The CDR3 sequence is 13 residues long. The V end lost 4 bases, the J end lost 0 bases, and 6 bases lay between the germline ends. Per the germline V gene, CDR1 is KGHSH and CDR2 is LQKENI. This CDR3 is CASSRGDQETQYF. The CDR3 bases are TGTGCCAGCTCACGGGGGGACCAAGAGACCCAGTACTTC.

The chain uses TRBV29-1 and TRBJ1-1; TRBD1 aligns across 7 bases. Germline values: CDR1 SQVTM, CDR2 ANQGSEA. The CDR3 has 17 residues. Trimming took 2 bases from V and 2 from J; bases not matched to a gene: 14. Written as DNA, the CDR3 is TGCAGCGTTGAAAAGGGTGCGGGCAGGGGGACCAACACTGAAGCTTTCTTT. It codes for CSVEKGAGRGTNTEAFF.

This clone was observed a few times. The chain uses TRBV3-1 (or the pseudogene TRBV3-2) and TRBJ1-1, with D perhaps matching TRBD1 (5 bases). The CDR3 is 11 amino acids. Trimming cost V 8 bases and J 5 bases, with 9 bases left between them. Per germline, CDR1 LGHDT and CDR2 YNNKEL (reference sequence). The DNA of the CDR3 is TGTGCCAGCCAGCGGGGGACTGAAGCTTTCTTT. Its translation is CASQRGTEAFF.